The 2 T cell receptor beta chains listed next were all sequenced from one sample in a study of neoadjuvant anti-PD-1 for oral cavity cancer. TCRdb keeps only in-frame clones here, not all; method: immunoSEQ multiplex PCR. Of some 15,000 clones in the sample, 55% to 70% are singletons; the top ten hold under 3%. Specimen: PBMCs, collected before nivolumab (anti-PD-1) treatment. The origin of the receptors is a person between 35 and 79 years old with oral cavity squamous cell carcinoma.

V gene TRBV5-1 combines with J gene TRBJ2-2, with D unresolved. Trimming took off 7 bases at V and 1 base at J, with 20 bases between the two ends. CDR3 length equals 17 residues. CDR1 is SGHRS, CDR2 YFSETQ, per germline. CDR3 DNA sequence: TGCGCCAGCGCGTCGACGTTGAACATCGGGAACACCGGGGAGCTGTTTTTT. This codes for CASASTLNIGNTGELFF.

The chain uses TRBV28 and TRBJ1-1; D is perhaps TRBD1 (6 bases). V was shortened by 7 bases and J by 6 bases, with 24 bases between the two germline ends. This CDR3 spans 16 amino acids. In germline, CDR1 is MDHEN, CDR2 SYDVKM. The CDR3, as DNA: TGTGCCAGCACTCACAGGGAGAGGGCGGAAGTCGCTGAAGCTTTCTTT. Amino acid sequence: CASTHRERAEVAEAFF.